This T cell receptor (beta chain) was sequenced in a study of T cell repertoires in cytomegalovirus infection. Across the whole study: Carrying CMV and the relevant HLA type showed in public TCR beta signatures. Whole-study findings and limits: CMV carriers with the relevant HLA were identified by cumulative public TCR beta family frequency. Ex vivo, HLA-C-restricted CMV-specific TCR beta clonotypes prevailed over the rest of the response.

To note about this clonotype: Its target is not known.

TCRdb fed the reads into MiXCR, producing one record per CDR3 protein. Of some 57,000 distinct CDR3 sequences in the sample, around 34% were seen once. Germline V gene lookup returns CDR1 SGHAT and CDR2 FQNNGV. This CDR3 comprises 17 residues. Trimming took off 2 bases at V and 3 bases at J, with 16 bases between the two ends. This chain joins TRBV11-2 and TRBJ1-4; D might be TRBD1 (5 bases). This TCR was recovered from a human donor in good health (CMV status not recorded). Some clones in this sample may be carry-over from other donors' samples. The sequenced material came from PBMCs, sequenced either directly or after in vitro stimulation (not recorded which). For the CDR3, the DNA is TGTGCCAGCAGCTTACTTAGGGGAGGCTGGGCTAATGAAAAACTGTTTTTT. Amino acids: CASSLLRGGWANEKLFF. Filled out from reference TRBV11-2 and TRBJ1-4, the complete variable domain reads EAGVAQSPRYKIIEKRQSVAFWCNPISGHATLYWYQQILGQGPKLLIQFQNNGVVDDSQLPKDRFSAERLKGVDSTLKIQPAKLEDSAVYLCASSLLRGGWANEKLFFGSGTQLSVL.